Reported below is one TCR beta chain. Antigen: not known. J was trimmed by 5 bases and V by 4 bases; bases with no gene match: 8. CDR1 SGHAT and CDR2 FQDESV come from the germline V gene (reference sequence). The CDR3 contains 16 residues. The data are from a study of Ad26.COV2.S vaccination and SARS-CoV-2 variants. Study observations and caveats: People given the vaccine had a wider spike-specific TCR breadth than placebo recipients did. Substantial breadth was reportedly displayed by spike-specific CD8+ and CD4+ T cell responses after vaccination. Researchers reported similar non-spike TCR breadth in vaccine and placebo recipients.

Here immunoSEQ multiplex PCR was the method, and the copy in TCRdb shows in-frame clones only, minus some. In the table there are approximately 97,000 clones, around three quarters of which are singletons. The material sequenced was peripheral blood, taken after recovery from COVID-19. The TCR was taken from a human donor who had recovered from COVID-19. J is TRBJ2-1 and V is TRBV11-1; 10 bases are a match to TRBD2. CDR3 sequence (DNA): TGTGCCAGCAGCTCCTCAACTAGCGGGGTCAACAATGAGCAGTTCTTC. Translating gives CASSSSTSGVNNEQFF.